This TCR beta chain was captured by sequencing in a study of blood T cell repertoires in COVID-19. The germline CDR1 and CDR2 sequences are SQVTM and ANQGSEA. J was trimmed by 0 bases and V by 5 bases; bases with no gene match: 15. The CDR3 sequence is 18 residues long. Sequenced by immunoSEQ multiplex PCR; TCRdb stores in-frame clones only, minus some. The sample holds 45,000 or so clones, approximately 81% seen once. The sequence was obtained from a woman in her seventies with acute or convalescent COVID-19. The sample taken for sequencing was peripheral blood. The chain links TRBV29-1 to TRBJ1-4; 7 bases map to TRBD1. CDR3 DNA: TGCAGCGTTTCGGCCAAGGGACAGCTAGATGCAACTAATGAAAAACTGTTTTTT. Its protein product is CSVSAKGQLDATNEKLFF.